The rows below give T cell receptor beta chains drawn from one sample of a study of tumor-infiltrating lymphocytes in primary liver carcinoma. TCRdb processed the multiplex PCR reads anew with MiXCR; each CDR3 protein has one entry. In the table there are about 200,000 distinct CDR3 sequences, less than 75% of which are singletons. The sample comprised peripheral blood. The receptors were sampled from a woman aged 60 to 75 with primary liver carcinoma and hepatitis B virus infection. The CDR3 runs from the conserved cysteine through the conserved F or W. D genes are given only for firm matches. Expanded clones get a size class; other rows say once, few or many, or leave the size out.

DNA,CDR3,size,V,J,D
TGTGTCAGCAGCCGGACCGGGGCCAGCTCTGAAAACACCATATATTTT,CVSSRTGASSENTIYF,once,TRBV7-9,TRBJ1-3,NA
TGTGCCAGCAGTCCACCTCCTGGACAGGGGGGGGAAAATGGGCAGTTCTTC,CASSPPPGQGGENGQFF,NA,TRBV28,TRBJ2-1,TRBD1
TGTGCCAGCAGCTCCCCCGCAGGGATGAGCACAGATGCGCAGTATTTT,CASSSPAGMSTDAQYF,NA,TRBV7-9,TRBJ2-3,NA
TGTCCCAGCAGATATGGAACGCACGATGGCTACACCTTC,CPSRYGTHDGYTF,NA,TRBV6-5,TRBJ1-2,NA
TGTGCCGGCAGCTTAGGACAGGGGGCCAACTATGGCTACACCTTC,CAGSLGQGANYGYTF,NA,TRBV7-9,TRBJ1-2,TRBD1
TGTGCCAGCAGTTCTACCCGAACCGGACTAGCGGATGGGAATGAGCAGTTCTTC,CASSSTRTGLADGNEQFF,many,TRBV6-5,TRBJ2-1,TRBD2
TGTGCCAGCAGTTTCGGTCAGGCAGACTTGTTAGCGCCCCAGCATTTT,CASSFGQADLLAPQHF,NA,TRBV28,TRBJ1-5,NA
TGTGCCAGCAGCTCGACAGGGACCACTCGAGCAACTGATGAAAAGCTGTTTTTC,CASSSTGTTRATDEKLFF,NA,TRBV11-2,TRBJ1-4,TRBD1
TGTGCCAACAGCTTAGTGCGTGGTCTGCACTACGAGCAGTACTTC,CANSLVRGLHYEQYF,NA,TRBV11-2,TRBJ2-7,NA
TGTGCCAGCAATTACCCCTCCCAGGATAGTGGGCAGTTCTTC,CASNYPSQDSGQFF,NA,TRBV6-2/TRBV6-3,TRBJ2-1,NA
TGTGCCAGCAGCGCGGGACAGGGGGCGGGAGAGCAGTACTTC,CASSAGQGAGEQYF,NA,TRBV7-8,TRBJ2-7,TRBD1
TGTGCCAGCGGCTCCTGGACTAGCGGGGACCTCACAGATACGCAGTATTTT,CASGSWTSGDLTDTQYF,NA,TRBV5-5,TRBJ2-3,TRBD2
TGTGCCAGCAGTTTAGAGGCCAGGACCCGCTATGGCTACACCTTC,CASSLEARTRYGYTF,many,TRBV12-3/TRBV12-4,TRBJ1-2,NA
TGTGTCAGCAGCCGGACTGGCGGGGGCACAGATACGCAGTATTTT,CVSSRTGGGTDTQYF,NA,TRBV12-3/TRBV12-4,TRBJ2-3,NA
TGTGCCAGGAGCTTAGGCGGCCGCATTGCTGAAAAACTGTTTTTT,CARSLGGRIAEKLFF,once,TRBV13,TRBJ1-4,NA
TGTGTTAGTGGCCCGCATGGCGGGAGGGGTAACTCCTACAATGAGCAGTTCTTC,CVSGPHGGRGNSYNEQFF,NA,TRBV12-5,TRBJ2-1,TRBD2
TGCGCCAGCAGGGACAGGGGGCGAGAAGAGACCCAGTACTTC,CASRDRGREETQYF,many,TRBV10-2,TRBJ2-5,TRBD1
TGTGCCAGCACCCAATACCCAGGACTAGGGGATGAGCAGTTCTTC,CASTQYPGLGDEQFF,NA,TRBV11-2,TRBJ2-1,TRBD2
TGCGCCAGCAGCCAAGGTGGAACAGAACGGAGCTATGGCTACACCTTC,CASSQGGTERSYGYTF,few,TRBV4-1,TRBJ1-2,NA
TGTGCCAGCAGCTTAGAGTTGGCGACAGGGCGCCGGCAAGAGACCCAGTATTTC,CASSLELATGRRQETQYF,NA,TRBV11-3,TRBJ2-5,TRBD1
TGTGCCAGCAACTCGGGACTAGCGGGAGGGACAGATACGCAGTATTTT,CASNSGLAGGTDTQYF,NA,TRBV7-9,TRBJ2-3,TRBD2
TGTGCCAGCAGCCTATCGGGCGGGAGCTACAATGAGCAGTTCTTC,CASSLSGGSYNEQFF,NA,TRBV14,TRBJ2-1,TRBD2
TGTGTCAGCAACTTCGGCGGGGGTTACGAGCAGTACTTC,CVSNFGGGYEQYF,once,TRBV11-2,TRBJ2-7,TRBD2
TGTGCCAGCAGTAGACAGGAGACGGCAGAGACCCAGTACTTC,CASSRQETAETQYF,NA,TRBV6-1,TRBJ2-5,NA
TGTGCCAGCAGTATCCTTGGACCTAACACTGAAGCTTTCTTT,CASSILGPNTEAFF,NA,TRBV28,TRBJ1-1,NA
TGTGCCAGCCACAGTTATGGCACCGGGGAGCTGTTTTTT,CASHSYGTGELFF,NA,TRBV28,TRBJ2-2,NA
TGTGCCAGCAGCTATGACAGGCTAAGCTACGAGCAGTACTTC,CASSYDRLSYEQYF,many,TRBV13,TRBJ2-7,NA
TGTGCCAACAGCTTAGGAGGCTACAAGCAGTACTTC,CANSLGGYKQYF,NA,TRBV11-3,TRBJ2-7,NA
TGTGCCAACAGCTTAGGACTGAACACTGAAGCTTTCTTT,CANSLGLNTEAFF,NA,TRBV11-2,TRBJ1-1,NA
TGTGCCAGCAGTTTCCGGGACCCCACCGGGGAGCTGTTTTTT,CASSFRDPTGELFF,NA,TRBV6-2/TRBV6-3,TRBJ2-2,NA
TGTACCAGCAGTCCTCCAGGAGACCTGAACTATGGCTACACCTTC,CTSSPPGDLNYGYTF,NA,TRBV28,TRBJ1-2,NA
TGTGCCAGCGGACCGGCGGGGGGAGGCACTGAAGCTTTCTTT,CASGPAGGGTEAFF,few,TRBV6-2/TRBV6-3,TRBJ1-1,NA
TGCAGTGCCCCGATCCTAGCGGGCAGATCCTACGAGCAGTACTTC,CSAPILAGRSYEQYF,NA,TRBV20-1,TRBJ2-7,TRBD2
TGTGCCAGCAGCAAATGGGGCCCGGTGGGGAATCAGCCCCAGCATTTT,CASSKWGPVGNQPQHF,NA,TRBV21-1,TRBJ1-5,NA
TGCGCCAGCAGTGAGGAGGCGGGAGGGCCAAGTGAGCAGTTCTTC,CASSEEAGGPSEQFF,NA,TRBV10-1,TRBJ2-1,TRBD2
TGTGCCAGCAGCCGACAGGGGTATAATTCACCCCTCCACTTT,CASSRQGYNSPLHF,few,TRBV6-5,TRBJ1-6,TRBD1
TGTGCCTTGAGTCGGCGGGAGCCAGGGTCCTACGAGCAGCACTTC,CALSRREPGSYEQHF,NA,TRBV30,TRBJ2-7,TRBD2
TGCGCCAGCAGCCTCGGGACTGGCACAGATACGCAGTATTTT,CASSLGTGTDTQYF,many,TRBV10-2,TRBJ2-3,NA
TGTGCCAGCAGCCCAAGGGGGAACACCGGGGAGCTGCTTTTT,CASSPRGNTGELLF,NA,TRBV11-2,TRBJ2-2,NA
TGTGCCAGCATGGACGCGGATACGCACTATTTT,CASMDADTHYF,NA,TRBV11-1,TRBJ2-3,NA
TGTGCCAGCAGCCCGGACGCTAACTATTGCTACACCTTC,CASSPDANYCYTF,NA,TRBV11-3,TRBJ1-2,NA